This is a list of T cell receptor beta chains from one sample in a study of T cells expressing NK-cell markers. TCRdb reanalyzed the 5' RACE reads and collapses them to one entry per CDR3 protein, without DNA. This table lists over 200,000 distinct CDR3 sequences. Sequencing used blood T cells: a sorted CD56 or NKG2C T cell subset, CD4+ or CD8+ T cells, or bulk PBMC T cells (not recorded which). The source of these receptors is a man aged 18 to 30 in good health. Each CDR3 is given with its conserved first and last residue.

>TRBV5-1|TRBJ2-1
CASSPGSVNNEQFF
>TRBV7-8|TRBJ2-7
CASSQIWASGDEQYF
>TRBV7-3|TRBJ2-6
CASSLTRQGASGANVLTF
>TRBV20-1|TRBJ2-1
CSATTGMHEQFF
>TRBV18|TRBJ2-7
CASSPPTGEQYF
>TRBV16|TRBJ2-3
CASSTRLASGADSTQYF
>TRBV5-1|TRBJ2-1
CASSVGTRDSNEQFF
>TRBV24-1|TRBJ2-6
CATSGGQGNSGANVLTF
>TRBV7-2|TRBJ2-1
CASSLSLAEYNEQFF
>TRBV11-2|TRBJ2-1
CASSPINEQFF
>TRBV18|TRBJ2-7
CASSPPGAAYEQYF
>TRBV12-3/TRBV12-4|TRBJ1-3
CASRRVFGNTIYF
>TRBV10-2|TRBJ2-5
CASRRGGPETQYF
>TRBV3-1|TRBJ2-4
CASSQDRVAAKNIQYF
>TRBV10-3|TRBJ2-3
CAIKRGEGQTDTQYF
>TRBV7-8|TRBJ1-3
CASSLGWGGTIYF
>TRBV5-1|TRBJ2-3
CASSWGTSGSITDTQYF
>TRBV29-1|TRBJ2-3
CSVEGGGSTDTQYF
>TRBV4-3|TRBJ2-1
CASSPGTGAYNEQFF
>TRBV7-2|TRBJ2-5
CASSLVASVLQQETQYF
>TRBV4-2|TRBJ2-7
CASSPNRDTGYEQYF
>TRBV5-1|TRBJ2-1
CASSSGLAGGSSYNEQFF